This TCR beta chain derives from a study of blood T cell repertoires in COVID-19. Study-wide background: Whether acute or convalescent, the COVID-19 samples came from the United States, Italy and Spain. Sample material is recorded as cDNA or gDNA derived from T cells, B-cell-depleted T cells, or PBMCs.

The V gene's germline CDR1 is KGHDR and CDR2 SFDVKD. V was clipped by 7 bases and J by 3 bases, with 15 bases between them. This CDR3 has 14 residues. Per the original methods: Amplification from reference gene primers served as the basis for estimated nucleated cell counts. Using immunoSEQ multiplex PCR, the repertoire was profiled, and TCRdb retains in-frame clones only, with some absent. V, J and clone size derive from that table, while D and trimming were established from the DNA sequence. The table records about 200,000 clones, 60% to 85% of them present only once. V usage is TRBV24-1 and J usage is TRBJ2-7, with D hard to call. Sequenced sample: peripheral blood. The TCR was taken from a woman in her 70s with acute or convalescent COVID-19. For the CDR3, the DNA is TGTGCCACCAGACCTGGTTATCCAGTCTACGAGCAGTACTTC. Amino acid sequence: CATRPGYPVYEQYF.